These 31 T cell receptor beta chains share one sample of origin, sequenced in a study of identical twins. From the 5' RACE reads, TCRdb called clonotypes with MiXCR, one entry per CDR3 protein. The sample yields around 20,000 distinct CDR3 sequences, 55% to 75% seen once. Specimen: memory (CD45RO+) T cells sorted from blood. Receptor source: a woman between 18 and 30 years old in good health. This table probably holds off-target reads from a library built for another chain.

As DNA, the CDR3 is TGCAGCGTGGAGGGCGGACCGAGCTTCTACAATGAGCAGTTCTTC. This gives the protein CSVEGGPSFYNEQFF. This rearrangement joins TRBV29-1 to TRBJ2-1; weak D call: TRBD2 (6 bases). CDR3 size: 15 residues. Germline V lookup: CDR1 SQVTM, CDR2 ANQGSEA. V was cut by 6 bases and J by 3 bases, with 18 bases left in between.

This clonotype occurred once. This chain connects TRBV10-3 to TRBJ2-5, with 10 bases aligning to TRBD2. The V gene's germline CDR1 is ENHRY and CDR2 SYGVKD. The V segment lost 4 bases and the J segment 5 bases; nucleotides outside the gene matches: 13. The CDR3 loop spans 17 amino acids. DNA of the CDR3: TGTGCCATCAGTGGGGGCCCTGGGACTAGCGTGAAGGAGACCCAGTACTTC. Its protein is CAISGGPGTSVKETQYF.

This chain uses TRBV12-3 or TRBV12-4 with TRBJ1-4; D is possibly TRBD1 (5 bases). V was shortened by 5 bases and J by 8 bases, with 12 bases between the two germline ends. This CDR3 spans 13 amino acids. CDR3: CASSPWGWEKLFF. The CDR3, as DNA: TGTGCCAGCAGTCCGTGGGGGTGGGAAAAACTGTTTTTT.

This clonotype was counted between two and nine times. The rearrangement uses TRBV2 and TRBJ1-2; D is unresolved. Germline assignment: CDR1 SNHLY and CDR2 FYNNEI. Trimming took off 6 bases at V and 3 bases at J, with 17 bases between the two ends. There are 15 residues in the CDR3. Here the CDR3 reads CASRVDYLGYYGYTF. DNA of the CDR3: TGTGCCAGCAGGGTAGACTACCTAGGATACTATGGCTACACCTTC.

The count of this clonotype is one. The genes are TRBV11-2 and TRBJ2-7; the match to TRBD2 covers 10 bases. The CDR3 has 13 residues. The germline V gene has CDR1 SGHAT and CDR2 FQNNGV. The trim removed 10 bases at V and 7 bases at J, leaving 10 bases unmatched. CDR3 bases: TGTGCCACTACCCTAGCGGGAGTGAGGGAGCAGTACTTC. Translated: CATTLAGVREQYF.

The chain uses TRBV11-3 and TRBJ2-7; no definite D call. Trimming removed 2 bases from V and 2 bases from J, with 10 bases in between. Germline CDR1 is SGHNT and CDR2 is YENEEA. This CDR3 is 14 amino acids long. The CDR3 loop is CASSLLHGPYEQYF. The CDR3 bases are TGTGCCAGCAGCTTATTGCACGGACCCTACGAGCAGTACTTC.

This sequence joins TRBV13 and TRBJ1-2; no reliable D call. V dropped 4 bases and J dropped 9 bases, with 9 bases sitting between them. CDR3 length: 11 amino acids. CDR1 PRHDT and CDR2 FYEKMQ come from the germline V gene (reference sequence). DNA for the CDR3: TGTGCCAGCAGCTCTAGGCCTAGCTACACCTTC. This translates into CASSSRPSYTF.

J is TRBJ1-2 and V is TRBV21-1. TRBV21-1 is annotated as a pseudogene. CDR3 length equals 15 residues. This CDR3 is CASSKGNGANYGYTF. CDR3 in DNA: TGTGCCAGCAGCAAAGGAAACGGAGCTAACTATGGCTACACCTTC.

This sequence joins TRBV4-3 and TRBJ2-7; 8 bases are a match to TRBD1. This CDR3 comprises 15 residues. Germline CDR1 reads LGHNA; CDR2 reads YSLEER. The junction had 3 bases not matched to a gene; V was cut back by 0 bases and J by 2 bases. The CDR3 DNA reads TGCGCCAGCAGCCAAGAAGAACAGGGGGCCTACGAGCAGTACTTC. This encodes CASSQEEQGAYEQYF.

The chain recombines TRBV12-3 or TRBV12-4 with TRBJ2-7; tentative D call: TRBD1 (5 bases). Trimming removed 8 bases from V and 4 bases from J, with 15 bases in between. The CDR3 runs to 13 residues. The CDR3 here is CASAPERGYEQYF. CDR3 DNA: TGTGCCAGCGCCCCTGAAAGGGGATACGAGCAGTACTTC.

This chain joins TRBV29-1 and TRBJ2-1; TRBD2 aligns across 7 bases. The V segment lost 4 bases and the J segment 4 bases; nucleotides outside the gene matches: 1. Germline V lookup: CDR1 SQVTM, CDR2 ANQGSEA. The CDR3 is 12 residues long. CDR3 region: CSVGEGYNEQFF. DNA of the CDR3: TGCAGCGTTGGGGAGGGGTACAATGAGCAGTTCTTC.

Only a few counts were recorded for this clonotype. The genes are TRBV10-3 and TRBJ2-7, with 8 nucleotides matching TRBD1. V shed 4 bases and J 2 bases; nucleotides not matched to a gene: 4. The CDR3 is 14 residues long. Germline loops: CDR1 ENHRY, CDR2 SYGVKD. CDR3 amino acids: CAISARTGTYEQYF. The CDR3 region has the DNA TGTGCCATCAGTGCTCGGACAGGGACCTACGAGCAGTACTTC.

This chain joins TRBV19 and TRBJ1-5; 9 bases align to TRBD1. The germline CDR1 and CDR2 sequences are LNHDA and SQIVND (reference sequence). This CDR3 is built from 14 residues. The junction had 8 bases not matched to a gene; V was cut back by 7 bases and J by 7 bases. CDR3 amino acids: CASTPGTGSQPQHF. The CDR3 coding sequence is TGTGCCAGTACCCCCGGGACAGGGAGCCAGCCCCAGCATTTT.

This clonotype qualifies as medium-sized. DNA of the CDR3: TGTGCCAGCAGCTTAGCGACGGCAGGTTCTACCTACGAGCAGTACTTC. Its translation: CASSLATAGSTYEQYF. V and J are TRBV7-8 and TRBJ2-7; D unresolved. Between the trimmed V and J ends, which lost 0 bases and 2 bases, there was a span of 14 bases. The CDR3 is 16 residues long. Germline V gives CDR1 SGHVS, CDR2 FQNEAQ.

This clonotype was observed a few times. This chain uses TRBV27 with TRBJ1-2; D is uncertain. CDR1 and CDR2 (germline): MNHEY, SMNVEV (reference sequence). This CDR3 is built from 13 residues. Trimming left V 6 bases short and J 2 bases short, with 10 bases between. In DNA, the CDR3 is TGTGCCAGCAGCCACACGTTGAACTATGGCTACACCTTC. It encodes CASSHTLNYGYTF.

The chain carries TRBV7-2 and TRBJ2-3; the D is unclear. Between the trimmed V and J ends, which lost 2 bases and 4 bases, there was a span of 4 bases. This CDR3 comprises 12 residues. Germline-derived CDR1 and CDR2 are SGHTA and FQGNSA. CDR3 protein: CASSLLADTQYF. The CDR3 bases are TGTGCCAGCAGCTTACTCGCAGATACGCAGTATTTT.

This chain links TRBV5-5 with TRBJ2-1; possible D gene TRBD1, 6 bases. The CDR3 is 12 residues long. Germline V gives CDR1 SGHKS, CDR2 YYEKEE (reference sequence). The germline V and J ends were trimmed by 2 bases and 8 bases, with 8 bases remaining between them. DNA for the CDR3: TGTGCCAGCAGCTTAGGGACACATGAGCAGTTCTTC. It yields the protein CASSLGTHEQFF.

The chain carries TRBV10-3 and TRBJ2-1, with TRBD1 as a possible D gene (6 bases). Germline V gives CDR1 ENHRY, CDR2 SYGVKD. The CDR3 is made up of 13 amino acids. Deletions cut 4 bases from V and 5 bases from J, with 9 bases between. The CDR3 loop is CAISVQGNNEQFF. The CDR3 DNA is TGTGCCATCAGTGTACAGGGTAACAATGAGCAGTTCTTC.

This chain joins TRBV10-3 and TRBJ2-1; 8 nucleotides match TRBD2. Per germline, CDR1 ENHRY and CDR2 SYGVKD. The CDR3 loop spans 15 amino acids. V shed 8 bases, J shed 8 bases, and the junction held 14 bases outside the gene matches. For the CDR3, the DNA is TGTGCCATCCTGTCCGGGAGCGGGAGTAGGGATGAGCAGTTCTTC. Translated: CAILSGSGSRDEQFF.

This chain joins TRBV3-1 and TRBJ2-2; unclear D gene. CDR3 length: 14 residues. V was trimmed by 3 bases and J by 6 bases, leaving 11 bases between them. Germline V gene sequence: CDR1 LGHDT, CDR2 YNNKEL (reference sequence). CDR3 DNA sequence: TGTGCCAGCAGCCAGCGCGACCGGGCCGGGGAGCTGTTTTTT. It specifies CASSQRDRAGELFF.

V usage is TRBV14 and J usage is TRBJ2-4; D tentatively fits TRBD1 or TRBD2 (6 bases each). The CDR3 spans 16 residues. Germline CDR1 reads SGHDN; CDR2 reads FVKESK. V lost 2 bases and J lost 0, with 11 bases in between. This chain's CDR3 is CASSQRGQGAKNIQYF. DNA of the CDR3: TGTGCCAGCAGCCAACGGGGGCAAGGAGCCAAAAACATTCAGTACTTC.

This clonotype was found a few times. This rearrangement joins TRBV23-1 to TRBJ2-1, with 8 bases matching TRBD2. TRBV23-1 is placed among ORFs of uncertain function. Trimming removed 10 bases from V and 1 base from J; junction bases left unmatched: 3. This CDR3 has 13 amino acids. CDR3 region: CATGGRSYNEQFF. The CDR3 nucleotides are TGCGCCACGGGGGGGCGGTCCTACAATGAGCAGTTCTTC.

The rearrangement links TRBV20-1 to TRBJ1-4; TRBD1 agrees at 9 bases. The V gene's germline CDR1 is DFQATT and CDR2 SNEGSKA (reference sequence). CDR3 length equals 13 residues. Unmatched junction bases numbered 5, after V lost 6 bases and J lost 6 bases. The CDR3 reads CSAPGQGDEKLFF. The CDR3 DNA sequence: TGCAGTGCCCCGGGACAGGGCGATGAAAAACTGTTTTTT.

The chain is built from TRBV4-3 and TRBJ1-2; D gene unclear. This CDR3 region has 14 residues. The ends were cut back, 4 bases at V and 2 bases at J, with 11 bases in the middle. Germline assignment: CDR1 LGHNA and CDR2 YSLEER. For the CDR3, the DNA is TGCGCCAGCAGCCCCAGTATTGAAAACTATGGCTACACCTTC. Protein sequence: CASSPSIENYGYTF.

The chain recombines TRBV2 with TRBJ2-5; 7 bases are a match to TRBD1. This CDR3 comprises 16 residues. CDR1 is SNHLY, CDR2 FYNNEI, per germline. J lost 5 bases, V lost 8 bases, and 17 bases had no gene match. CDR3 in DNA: TGTGCCAGCGGGCGTTCAATCGAGGGGGCGCGGGAGACCCAGTACTTC. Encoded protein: CASGRSIEGARETQYF.

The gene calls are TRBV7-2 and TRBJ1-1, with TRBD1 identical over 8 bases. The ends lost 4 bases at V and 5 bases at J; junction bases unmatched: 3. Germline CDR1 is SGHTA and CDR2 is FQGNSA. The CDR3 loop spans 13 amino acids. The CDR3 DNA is TGTGCCAGCAGCTGGACAGGGAGGACTGAAGCTTTCTTT. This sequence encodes CASSWTGRTEAFF.

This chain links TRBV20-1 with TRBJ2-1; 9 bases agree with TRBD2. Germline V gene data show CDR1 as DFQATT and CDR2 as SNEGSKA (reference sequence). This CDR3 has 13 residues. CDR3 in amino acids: CSGFGREGGEQFF. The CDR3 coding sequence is TGCAGCGGATTCGGGCGGGAGGGCGGTGAGCAGTTCTTC.

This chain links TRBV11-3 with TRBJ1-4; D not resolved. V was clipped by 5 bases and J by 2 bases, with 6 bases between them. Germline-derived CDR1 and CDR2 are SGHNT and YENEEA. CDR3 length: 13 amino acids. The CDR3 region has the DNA TGTGCCAGCAGCATCAGGACTAATGAAAAACTGTTTTTT. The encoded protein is CASSIRTNEKLFF.

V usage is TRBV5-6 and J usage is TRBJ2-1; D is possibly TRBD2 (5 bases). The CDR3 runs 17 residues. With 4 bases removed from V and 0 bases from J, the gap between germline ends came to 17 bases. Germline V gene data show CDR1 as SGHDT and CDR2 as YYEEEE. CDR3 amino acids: CASSALVIWSSYNEQFF. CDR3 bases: TGTGCCAGCAGCGCACTAGTCATATGGTCCTCCTACAATGAGCAGTTCTTC. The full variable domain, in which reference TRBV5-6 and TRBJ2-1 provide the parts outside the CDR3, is DAGVTQSPTHLIKTRGQQVTLRCSPKSGHDTVSWYQQALGQGPQFIFQYYEEEERQRGNFPDRFSGHQFPNYSSELNVNALLLGDSALYLCASSALVIWSSYNEQFFGPGTRLTVL.

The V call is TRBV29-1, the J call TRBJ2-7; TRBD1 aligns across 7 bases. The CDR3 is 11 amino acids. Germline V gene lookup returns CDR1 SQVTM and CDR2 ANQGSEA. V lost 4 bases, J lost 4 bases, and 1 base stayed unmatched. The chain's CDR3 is CSVGGQYEQYF. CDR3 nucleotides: TGCAGCGTTGGGGGACAGTACGAGCAGTACTTC.

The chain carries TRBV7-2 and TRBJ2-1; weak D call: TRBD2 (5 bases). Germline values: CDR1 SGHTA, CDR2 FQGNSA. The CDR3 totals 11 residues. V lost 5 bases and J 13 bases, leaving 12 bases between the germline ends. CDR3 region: CASSLGTSQFF. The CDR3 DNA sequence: TGTGCCAGCAGCCTAGGTACTAGTCAGTTCTTC.